This entry lists 10 T cell receptor beta chains sequenced from one sample in a study of cytomegalovirus exposure and HLA in healthy donors. The PCR made use of 60 Vbeta and 13 Jbeta primers. The repertoire was sequenced with immunoSEQ multiplex PCR; TCRdb's copy has only in-frame clones and lacks some. The sample has tens of thousands of clones, about two thirds seen once; the top ten hold approximately 9%. Material: PBMCs. Every receptor here comes from a man in his sixties in good health and CMV-seronegative.

The rearrangement links TRBV6-5 to TRBJ2-5; a weak D match, TRBD2 (5 bases). V was pared by 0 bases and J by 4 bases, with 9 bases between. The CDR3 has 14 amino acids. Germline values: CDR1 MNHEY, CDR2 SVGAGI. CDR3 nucleotides: TGTGCCAGCAGTTACTCAATCCGGGGAGAGACCCAGTACTTC. Translated: CASSYSIRGETQYF.

This clone appeared a few times. The genes are TRBV5-1 and TRBJ1-1; TRBD1 aligns across 11 bases. Per germline, CDR1 SGHRS and CDR2 YFSETQ. CDR3 length: 14 residues. Losses at the gene ends were 0 bases for V and 7 bases for J; bases not matched to a gene: 2. The CDR3 sequence is CASSLGTGGDEAFF. Written as DNA, the CDR3 is TGCGCCAGCAGCTTGGGGACAGGGGGCGATGAAGCTTTCTTT. The whole variable domain, filled in from reference TRBV5-1 and TRBJ1-1, reads KAGVTQTPRYLIKTRGQQVTLSCSPISGHRSVSWYQQTPGQGLQFLFEYFSETQRNKGNFPGRFSGRQFSNSRSEMNVSTLELGDSALYLCASSLGTGGDEAFFGQGTRLTVV.

The sample holds a few counts of this clone. The chain is built from TRBV29-1 and TRBJ2-2; D is ambiguous. Germline assignment: CDR1 SQVTM and CDR2 ANQGSEA. Trimming left V 3 bases short and J 4 bases short, with 9 bases between. This CDR3 region has 13 residues. CDR3 residues: CSVDTPGTGELFF. As DNA, the CDR3 is TGCAGCGTTGATACCCCAGGCACCGGGGAGCTGTTTTTT.

This clone occurred once. The chain combines TRBV5-4 with TRBJ2-3; TRBD2 matches at 7 bases. The junction had 6 bases not matched to a gene; V was cut back by 0 bases and J by 2 bases. CDR1 and CDR2 from the germline V gene are SGHNT and YYREEE (reference sequence). The CDR3 sequence is 16 residues long. CDR3 sequence (DNA): TGTGCCAGCAGCTTGGCCCCTAGCGGCCACACAGATACGCAGTATTTT. Its translation is CASSLAPSGHTDTQYF.

V and J are TRBV13 and TRBJ2-3; 9 positions agree with TRBD2. Looked up from germline, CDR1 is PRHDT and CDR2 is FYEKMQ (reference sequence). The trim removed 4 bases at V and 2 bases at J, leaving 7 bases unmatched. CDR3 length: 16 residues. The CDR3 bases are TGTGCCAGCAGCTACTTAGCGGGAGTGCCCACAGATACGCAGTATTTT. It codes for CASSYLAGVPTDTQYF. Full variable domain (remainder filled in from reference TRBV13 and TRBJ2-3): AAGVIQSPRHLIKEKRETATLKCYPIPRHDTVYWYQQGPGQDPQFLISFYEKMQSDKGSIPDRFSAQQFSDYHSELNMSSLELGDSALYFCASSYLAGVPTDTQYFGPGTRLTVL.

The chain combines TRBV5-6 with TRBJ2-2; 7 bases are a match to TRBD1. This CDR3 is built from 16 residues. V was pared by 4 bases and J by 3 bases, with 9 bases of the junction left unmatched. CDR1 and CDR2 from the germline V gene are SGHDT and YYEEEE. CDR3 loop: CASSIQQGRDTGELFF. The CDR3 DNA is TGTGCCAGCAGCATCCAACAGGGGCGGGACACCGGGGAGCTGTTTTTT.

This clone appeared once. At one of its ends the junction is not consistent with the germline gene, which may arise from a read error. The chain employs TRBV7-9 and TRBJ1-4; a possible D gene is TRBD1 (6 bases). Germline-derived CDR1 and CDR2 are SEHNR and FQNEAQ (reference sequence). This CDR3 has 16 amino acids. CDR3 loop: CSSSLDLQGWPEKLFF. DNA of the CDR3: TGTTCCAGCAGCTTAGACCTACAGGGATGGCCCGAAAAACTGTTTTTT.

This clone was observed a few times. V is TRBV5-4 and J is TRBJ2-3; tentative D call: TRBD2 (6 bases). The CDR3 is 15 amino acids. Germline CDR1 and CDR2: SGHNT and YYREEE (reference sequence). Deletions cut 0 bases from V and 2 bases from J, with 10 bases between. The CDR3, as DNA: TGTGCCAGCAGCTTGGCGCTAGCGAACACAGATACGCAGTATTTT. Protein sequence: CASSLALANTDTQYF.

CDR3 loop: CASSPRDMHNSPLHF. The CDR3 coding sequence is TGTGCCAGCTCACCACGAGACATGCATAATTCACCCCTCCACTTT. The chain links TRBV18 to TRBJ1-6; unclear D gene. Between the trimmed V and J ends, which lost 1 base and 5 bases, there was a span of 9 bases. This CDR3 is built from 15 residues. Germline CDR1 and CDR2: KGHSH and LQKENI. Full variable domain (remainder filled in from reference TRBV18 and TRBJ1-6): NAGVMQNPRHLVRRRGQEARLRCSPMKGHSHVYWYRQLPEEGLKFMVYLQKENIIDESGMPKERFSAEFPKEGPSILRIQQVVRGDSAAYFCASSPRDMHNSPLHFGNGTRLTVT.

The chain uses TRBV29-1 and TRBJ2-7; 7 positions agree with TRBD1. Trimming at V came to 7 bases and at J to 6 bases, leaving 9 bases not matched to a gene. This CDR3 comprises 12 residues. Germline lookup yields CDR1 SQVTM and CDR2 ANQGSEA. The CDR3 region is CSGATGYGEQYF. DNA of the CDR3: TGCAGCGGGGCGACAGGGTATGGCGAGCAGTACTTC.